This T cell receptor beta chain was recovered during a study of T cell repertoires in cytomegalovirus infection. TCRdb reprocessed the reads via MiXCR and lists one record per CDR3 protein. The sample carries over 45,000 distinct CDR3 sequences, about a fifth recorded once. CDR3 length: 15 amino acids. Looked up from germline, CDR1 is SGHVT and CDR2 is SQSDAQ. V lost 1 base and J 4 bases, leaving 8 bases between the germline ends. A remark on this clonotype: Antigen: not known.

The receptor's source is a human donor in good health (CMV status not recorded). Some clones in this sample may be carry-over from other donors' samples. This specimen was CD8+ T cells from cultured PBMCs, taken from culture after CMV antigen stimulation. The chain joins TRBV7-4 to TRBJ2-6; D may be TRBD1 or TRBD2 (5 bases each). The CDR3 DNA reads TGTGCCAGCAGCTTAGTTGGGACGGGGGCCAACGTCCTGACTTTC. This sequence encodes CASSLVGTGANVLTF.